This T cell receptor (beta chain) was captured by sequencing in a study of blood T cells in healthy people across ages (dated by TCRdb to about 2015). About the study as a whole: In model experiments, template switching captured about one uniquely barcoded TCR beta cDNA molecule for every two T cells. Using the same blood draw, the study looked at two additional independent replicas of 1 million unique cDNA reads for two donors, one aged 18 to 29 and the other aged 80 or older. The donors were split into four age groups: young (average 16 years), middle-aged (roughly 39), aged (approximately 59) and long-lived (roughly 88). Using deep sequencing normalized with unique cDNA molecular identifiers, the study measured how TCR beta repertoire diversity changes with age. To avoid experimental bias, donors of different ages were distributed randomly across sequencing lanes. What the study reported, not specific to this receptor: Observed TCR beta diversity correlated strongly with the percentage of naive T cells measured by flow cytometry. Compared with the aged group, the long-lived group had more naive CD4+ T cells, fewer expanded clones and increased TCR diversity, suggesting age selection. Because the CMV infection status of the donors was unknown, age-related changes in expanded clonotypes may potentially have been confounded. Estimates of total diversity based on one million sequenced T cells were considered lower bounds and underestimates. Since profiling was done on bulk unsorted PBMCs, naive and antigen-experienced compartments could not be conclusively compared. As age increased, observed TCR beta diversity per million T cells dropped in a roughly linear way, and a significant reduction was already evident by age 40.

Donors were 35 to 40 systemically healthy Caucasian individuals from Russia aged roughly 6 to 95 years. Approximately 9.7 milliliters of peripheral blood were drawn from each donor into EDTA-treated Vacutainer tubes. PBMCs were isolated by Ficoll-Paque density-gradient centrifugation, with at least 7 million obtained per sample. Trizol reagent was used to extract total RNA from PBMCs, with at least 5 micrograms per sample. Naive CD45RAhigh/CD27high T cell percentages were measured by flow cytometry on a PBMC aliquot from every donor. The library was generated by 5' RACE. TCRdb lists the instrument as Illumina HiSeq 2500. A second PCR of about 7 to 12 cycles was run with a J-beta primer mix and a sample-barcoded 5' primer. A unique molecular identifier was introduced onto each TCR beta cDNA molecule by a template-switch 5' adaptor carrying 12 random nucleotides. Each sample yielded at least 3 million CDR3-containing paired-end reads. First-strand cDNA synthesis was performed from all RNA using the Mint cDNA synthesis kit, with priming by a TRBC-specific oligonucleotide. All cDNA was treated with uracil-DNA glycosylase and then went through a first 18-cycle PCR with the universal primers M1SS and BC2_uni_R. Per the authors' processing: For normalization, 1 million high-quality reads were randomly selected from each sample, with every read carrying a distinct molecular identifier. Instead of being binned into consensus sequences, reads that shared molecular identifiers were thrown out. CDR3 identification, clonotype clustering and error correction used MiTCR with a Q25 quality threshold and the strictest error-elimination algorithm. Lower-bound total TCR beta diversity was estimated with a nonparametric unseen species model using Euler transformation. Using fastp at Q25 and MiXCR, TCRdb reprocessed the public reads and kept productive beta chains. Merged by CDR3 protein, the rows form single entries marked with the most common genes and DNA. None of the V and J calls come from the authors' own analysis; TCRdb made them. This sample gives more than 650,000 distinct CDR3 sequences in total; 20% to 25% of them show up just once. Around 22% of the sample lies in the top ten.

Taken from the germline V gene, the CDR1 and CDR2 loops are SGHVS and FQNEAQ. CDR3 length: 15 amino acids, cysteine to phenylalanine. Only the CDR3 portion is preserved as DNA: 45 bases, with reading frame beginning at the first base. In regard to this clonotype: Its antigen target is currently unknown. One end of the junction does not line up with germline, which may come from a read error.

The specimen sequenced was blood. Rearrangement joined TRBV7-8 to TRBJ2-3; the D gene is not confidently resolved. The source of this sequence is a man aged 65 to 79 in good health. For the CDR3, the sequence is CASSLLVLGSDAQYF. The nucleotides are TGTGCCAGCAGCTTACTAGTCCTTGGGTCAGATGCGCAGTATTTT.